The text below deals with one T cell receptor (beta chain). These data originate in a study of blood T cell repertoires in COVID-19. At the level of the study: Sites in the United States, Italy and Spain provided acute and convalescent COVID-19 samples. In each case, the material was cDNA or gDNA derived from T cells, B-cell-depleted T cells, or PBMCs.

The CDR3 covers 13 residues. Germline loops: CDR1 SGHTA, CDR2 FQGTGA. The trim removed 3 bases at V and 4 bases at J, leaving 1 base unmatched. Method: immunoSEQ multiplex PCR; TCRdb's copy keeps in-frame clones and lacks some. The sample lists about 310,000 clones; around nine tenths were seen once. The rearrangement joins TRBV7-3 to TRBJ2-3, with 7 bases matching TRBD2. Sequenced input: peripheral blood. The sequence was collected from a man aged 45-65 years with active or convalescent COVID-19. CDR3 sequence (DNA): TGTGCCAGCAGCTTCGCGGGGGCAGATACGCAGTATTTT. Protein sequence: CASSFAGADTQYF.